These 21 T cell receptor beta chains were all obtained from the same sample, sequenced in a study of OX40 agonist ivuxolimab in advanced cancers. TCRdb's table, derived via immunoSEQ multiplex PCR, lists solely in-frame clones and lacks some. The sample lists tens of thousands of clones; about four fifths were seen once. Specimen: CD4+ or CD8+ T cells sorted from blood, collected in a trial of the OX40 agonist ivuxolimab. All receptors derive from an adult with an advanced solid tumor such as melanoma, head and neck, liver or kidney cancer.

CDR3 region: CASSAGPVEKLFF. The CDR3 region has the DNA TGTGCCAGCAGTGCCGGACCCGTCGAAAAACTGTTTTTT. The chain combines TRBV6-1 with TRBJ1-4; D ambiguous. Germline loops: CDR1 MNHNS, CDR2 SASEGT. V shed 4 bases and J shed 8 bases, with 11 bases lying between them. There are 13 residues in the CDR3.

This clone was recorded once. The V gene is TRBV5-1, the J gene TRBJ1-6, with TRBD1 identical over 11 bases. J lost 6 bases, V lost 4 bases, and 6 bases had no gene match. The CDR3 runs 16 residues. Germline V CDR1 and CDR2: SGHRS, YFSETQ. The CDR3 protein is CASSVRDRGGNSPLHF. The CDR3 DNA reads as TGCGCCAGCAGCGTCCGGGACAGGGGGGGTAATTCACCCCTCCACTTT.

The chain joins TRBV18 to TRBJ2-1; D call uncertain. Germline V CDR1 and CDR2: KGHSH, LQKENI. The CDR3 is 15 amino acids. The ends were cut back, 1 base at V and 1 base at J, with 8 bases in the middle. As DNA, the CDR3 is TGTGCCAGCTCACCACGAGAGGATTCCTACAATGAGCAGTTCTTC. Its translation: CASSPREDSYNEQFF.

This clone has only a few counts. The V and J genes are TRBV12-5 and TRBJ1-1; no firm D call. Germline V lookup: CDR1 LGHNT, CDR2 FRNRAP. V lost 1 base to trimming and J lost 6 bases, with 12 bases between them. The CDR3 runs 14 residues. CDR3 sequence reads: CASGLGGLRAEAFF. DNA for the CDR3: TGTGCTAGTGGTTTGGGCGGCCTAAGGGCTGAAGCTTTCTTT. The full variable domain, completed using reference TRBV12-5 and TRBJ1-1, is DARVTQTPRHKVTEMGQEVTMRCQPILGHNTVFWYRQTMMQGLELLAYFRNRAPLDDSGMPKDRFSAEMPDATLATLKIQPSEPRDSAVYFCASGLGGLRAEAFFGQGTRLTVV.

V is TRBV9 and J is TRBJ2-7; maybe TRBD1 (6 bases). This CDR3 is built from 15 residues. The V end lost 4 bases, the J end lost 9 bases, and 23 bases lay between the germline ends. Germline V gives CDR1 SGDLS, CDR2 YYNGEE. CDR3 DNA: TGTGCCAGCAGCTCACAGAGCTCGGGCCTAGGGGGGCAGTACTTC. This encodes CASSSQSSGLGGQYF. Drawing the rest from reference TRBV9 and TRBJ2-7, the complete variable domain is DSGVTQTPKHLITATGQRVTLRCSPRSGDLSVYWYQQSLDQGLQFLIQYYNGEERAKGNILERFSAQQFPDLHSELNLSSLELGDSALYFCASSSQSSGLGGQYFGPGTRLTVT.

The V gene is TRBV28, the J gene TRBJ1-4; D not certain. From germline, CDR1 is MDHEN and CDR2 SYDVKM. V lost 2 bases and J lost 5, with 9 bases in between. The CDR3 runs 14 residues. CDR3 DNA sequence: TGTGCCAGCAGTTTAATGCGGCGAAATGAAAAACTGTTTTTT. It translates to CASSLMRRNEKLFF.

CDR3 loop: CASSALSGGPGDTQYF. CDR3 bases: TGTGCCAGTAGCGCGCTGAGCGGGGGGCCGGGAGATACGCAGTATTTT. V gene TRBV19 combines with J gene TRBJ2-3, with TRBD2 matching 9 bases. J was trimmed by 5 bases and V by 6 bases; bases with no gene match: 12. CDR1 and CDR2 (germline): LNHDA, SQIVND (reference sequence). The CDR3 extends over 16 amino acids.

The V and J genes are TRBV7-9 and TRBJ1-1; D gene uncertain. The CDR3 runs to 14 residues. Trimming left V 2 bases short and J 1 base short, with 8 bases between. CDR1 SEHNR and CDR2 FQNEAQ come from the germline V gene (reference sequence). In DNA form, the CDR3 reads TGTGCCAGCAGCTTATCCGGGAAGAACACTGAAGCTTTCTTT. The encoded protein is CASSLSGKNTEAFF. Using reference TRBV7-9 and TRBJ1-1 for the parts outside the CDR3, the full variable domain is DTGVSQNPRHKITKRGQNVTFRCDPISEHNRLYWYRQTLGQGPEFLTYFQNEAQLEKSRLLSDRFSAERPKGSFSTLEIQRTEQGDSAMYLCASSLSGKNTEAFFGQGTRLTVV.

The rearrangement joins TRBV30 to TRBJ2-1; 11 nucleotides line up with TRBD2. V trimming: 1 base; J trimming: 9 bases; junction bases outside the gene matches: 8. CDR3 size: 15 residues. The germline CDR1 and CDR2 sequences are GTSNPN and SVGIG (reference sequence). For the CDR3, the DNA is TGTGCCTGGAGTGGAGTAGCGGGGGGGCTCGGTGAGCAGTTCTTC. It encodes CAWSGVAGGLGEQFF.

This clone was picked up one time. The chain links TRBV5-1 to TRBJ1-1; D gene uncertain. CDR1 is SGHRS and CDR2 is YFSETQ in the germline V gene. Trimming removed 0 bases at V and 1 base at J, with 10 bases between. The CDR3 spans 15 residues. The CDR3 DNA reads TGCGCCAGCAGCTTGGAGACTCGTGGGAACACTGAAGCTTTCTTT. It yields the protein CASSLETRGNTEAFF.

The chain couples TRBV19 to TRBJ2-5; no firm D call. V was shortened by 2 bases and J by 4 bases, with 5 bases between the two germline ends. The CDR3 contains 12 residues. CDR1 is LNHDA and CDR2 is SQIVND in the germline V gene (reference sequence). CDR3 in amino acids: CASSIKGETQYF. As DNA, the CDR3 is TGTGCCAGTAGTATAAAGGGAGAGACCCAGTACTTC. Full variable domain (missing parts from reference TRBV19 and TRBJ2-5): DGGITQSPKYLFRKEGQNVTLSCEQNLNHDAMYWYRQDPGQGLRLIYYSQIVNDFQKGDIAEGYSVSREKKESFPLTVTSAQKNPTAFYLCASSIKGETQYFGPGTRLLVL.

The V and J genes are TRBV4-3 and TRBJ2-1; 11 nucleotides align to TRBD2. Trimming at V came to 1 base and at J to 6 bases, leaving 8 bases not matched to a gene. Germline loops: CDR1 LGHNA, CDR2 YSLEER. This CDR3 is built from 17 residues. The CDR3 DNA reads TGCGCCAGCAGCCAAGTCGCCCCGGGACTAGCGGCCAATGAGCAGTTCTTC. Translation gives CASSQVAPGLAANEQFF.

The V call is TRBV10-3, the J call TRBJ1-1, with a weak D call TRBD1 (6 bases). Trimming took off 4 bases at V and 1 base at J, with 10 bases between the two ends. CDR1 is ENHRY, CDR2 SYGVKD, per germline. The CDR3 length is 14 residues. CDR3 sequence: CAISAGHRNTEAFF. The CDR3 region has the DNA TGTGCCATCAGTGCGGGACATCGGAACACTGAAGCTTTCTTT.

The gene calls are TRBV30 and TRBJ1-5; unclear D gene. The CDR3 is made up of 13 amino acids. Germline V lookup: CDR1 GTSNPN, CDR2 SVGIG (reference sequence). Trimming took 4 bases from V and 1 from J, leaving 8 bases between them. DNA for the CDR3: TGTGCCTGGAACGAGGACAGCAATCAGCCCCAGCATTTT. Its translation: CAWNEDSNQPQHF.

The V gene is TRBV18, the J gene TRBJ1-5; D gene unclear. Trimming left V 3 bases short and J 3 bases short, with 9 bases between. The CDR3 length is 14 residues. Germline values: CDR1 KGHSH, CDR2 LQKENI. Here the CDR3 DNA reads TGTGCCAGCTCACCGGAGACCTACAATCAGCCCCAGCATTTT. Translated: CASSPETYNQPQHF.

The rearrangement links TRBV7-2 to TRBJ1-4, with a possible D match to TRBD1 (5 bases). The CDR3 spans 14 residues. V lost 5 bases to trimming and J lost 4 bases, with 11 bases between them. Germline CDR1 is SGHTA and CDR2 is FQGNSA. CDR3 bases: TGTGCCAGCAGCCCCGGGACCTATAATGAAAAACTGTTTTTT. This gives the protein CASSPGTYNEKLFF.

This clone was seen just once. CDR3 protein: CASSVVGYTDTQYF. CDR3 nucleotides: TGTGCCAGCAGCGTAGTCGGATACACAGATACGCAGTATTTT. The J gene is TRBJ2-3, the V gene TRBV9; D remains unclear. This CDR3 is built from 14 residues. Trimming stripped 0 bases from V and 2 bases from J, with 7 bases between. Germline-derived CDR1 and CDR2 are SGDLS and YYNGEE.

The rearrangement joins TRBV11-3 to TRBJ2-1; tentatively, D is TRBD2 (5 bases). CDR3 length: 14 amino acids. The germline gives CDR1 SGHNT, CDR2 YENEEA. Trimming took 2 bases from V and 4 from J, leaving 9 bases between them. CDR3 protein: CASSLSGGYNEQFF. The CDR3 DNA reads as TGTGCCAGCAGCTTAAGCGGTGGGTACAATGAGCAGTTCTTC.

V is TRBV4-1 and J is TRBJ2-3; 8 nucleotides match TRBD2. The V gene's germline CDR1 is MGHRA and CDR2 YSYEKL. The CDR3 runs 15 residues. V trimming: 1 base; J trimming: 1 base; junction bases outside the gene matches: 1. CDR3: CASSQAGGGTDTQYF. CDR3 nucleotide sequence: TGCGCCAGCAGCCAAGCGGGAGGGGGCACAGATACGCAGTATTTT.

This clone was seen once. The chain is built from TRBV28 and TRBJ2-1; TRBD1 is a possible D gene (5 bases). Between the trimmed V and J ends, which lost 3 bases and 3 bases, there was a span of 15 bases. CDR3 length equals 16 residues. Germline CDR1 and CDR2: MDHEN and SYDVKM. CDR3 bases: TGTGCCAGCAGTTTTCCTCAGGGTTTCTACTACAATGAGCAGTTCTTC. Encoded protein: CASSFPQGFYYNEQFF.

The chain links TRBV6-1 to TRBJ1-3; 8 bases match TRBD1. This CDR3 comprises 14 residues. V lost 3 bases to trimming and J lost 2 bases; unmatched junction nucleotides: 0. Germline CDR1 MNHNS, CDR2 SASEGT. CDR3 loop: CASSETGAGNTIYF. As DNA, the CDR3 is TGTGCCAGCAGTGAGACAGGGGCTGGAAACACCATATATTTT.